This T cell receptor beta chain originates from a study of blood T cell repertoires in COVID-19. Study background: The United States, Italy and Spain were the sources of the acute and convalescent COVID-19 samples. From T cells, B-cell-depleted T cells, or PBMCs came the material, which was cDNA or gDNA.

V dropped 6 bases and J dropped 8; count of bases not matched to a gene: 13. Germline CDR1 is LNHNV and CDR2 is YYDKDF (reference sequence). The CDR3 spans 17 residues. Assay used: immunoSEQ multiplex PCR; TCRdb lists only in-frame clones, some missing. The data show fewer than 300,000 clones, 88% seen once. This clonotype originated in a man between 18 and 35 years old with active or convalescent COVID-19. The gene calls are TRBV15 and TRBJ2-2, with 12 positions matching TRBD2. The material sequenced was peripheral blood. DNA of the CDR3: TGTGCCACCAGTCAAGGACTAGCGGGGCGGGATTTGGGGGAGCTGTTTTTT. Its protein is CATSQGLAGRDLGELFF.